The sequence of this T cell receptor (beta chain) was determined in a study of T cell responses to AZD1222 COVID-19 vaccine. General study findings and limits: Nearly half of the spike-specific TCRs reportedly recognize variant regions that carry no mutations. Only five to seven AZD1222 recipients tested seropositive at baseline.

TCRdb's copy holds only in-frame clones and misses some; the assay was immunoSEQ multiplex PCR. The table includes about 84,000 clones, 80% to 90% detected once. Germline CDR1 is LGHDT and CDR2 is YNNKEL (reference sequence). The CDR3 is made up of 13 amino acids. With 2 bases clipped from V and 7 bases from J, the junction kept 4 bases outside the gene matches. Details on this clone: What it binds is not known.

Specimen: peripheral blood, collected 28 days after the second AZD1222 dose. The rearrangement uses TRBV3-1 (or the pseudogene TRBV3-2) and TRBJ1-2; TRBD1 aligns across 7 bases. The receptor comes from an adult who received the AZD1222 COVID-19 vaccine. The CDR3 DNA reads as TGTGCCAGCAGCCAACAGGGGGGTTTTGGCTACACCTTC. Protein product: CASSQQGGFGYTF.